Listed here are 29 T cell receptor beta chains from one sample, sequenced in a study of OX40 agonist ivuxolimab in advanced cancers. Sequencing used immunoSEQ multiplex PCR; TCRdb keeps in-frame clones, though not all of them. This table holds fewer than 100,000 clones, about 90% found once. Material: CD4+ or CD8+ T cells sorted from blood, obtained in a trial of the OX40 agonist ivuxolimab. These receptors originate from an adult with an advanced solid tumor such as melanoma, head and neck, liver or kidney cancer.

The chain combines TRBV7-6 with TRBJ1-4, with 7 bases fitting TRBD1. The CDR3 extends over 16 amino acids. V lost 5 bases to trimming and J lost 5 bases; unmatched junction nucleotides: 11. Germline V gives CDR1 SGHVS, CDR2 FNYEAQ. This chain's CDR3 is CASSRLIGTVNEKLFF. The CDR3 DNA reads as TGTGCCAGCAGCAGGTTGATCGGGACAGTGAATGAAAAACTGTTTTTT.

V usage is TRBV5-1 and J usage is TRBJ1-4; no firm D call. This CDR3 comprises 14 residues. The V gene's germline CDR1 is SGHRS and CDR2 YFSETQ. The germline V and J ends were trimmed by 0 bases and 6 bases, with 9 bases remaining between them. CDR3 coding DNA: TGCGCCAGCAGCTTGGGAGGCGTTGATGAAAAACTGTTTTTT. It is translated as CASSLGGVDEKLFF.

The chain has TRBV7-3 and TRBJ2-2; 8 bases align to TRBD1. Germline CDR1 reads SGHTA; CDR2 reads FQGTGA. The V segment lost 1 base and the J segment 4 bases; nucleotides outside the gene matches: 8. CDR3 length equals 17 residues. The CDR3 DNA is TGTGCCAGCAGCTTAAAGTTAGCAGGGGGCAGCACCGGGGAGCTGTTTTTT. Its translation: CASSLKLAGGSTGELFF.

The V call is TRBV5-6, the J call TRBJ2-3; D unresolved. The CDR3 has 15 amino acids. Trimming shortened V by 3 bases and J by 2 bases, and 13 bases separated the two germline ends. Per the germline V gene, CDR1 is SGHDT and CDR2 is YYEEEE. CDR3 nucleotides: TGTGCCAGCAGCTCGTTTACCCGCACCACAGATACGCAGTATTTT. It codes for CASSSFTRTTDTQYF.

This sequence joins TRBV27 and TRBJ2-1; D gene uncertain. The CDR3 is 12 amino acids. Germline CDR1 is MNHEY and CDR2 is SMNVEV (reference sequence). The V end was cut by 5 bases, the J end by 8 bases, with 10 bases between. The CDR3 is CASSPPTHEQFF. CDR3 nucleotides: TGTGCCAGCAGTCCCCCTACCCATGAGCAGTTCTTC.

The chain joins TRBV18 to TRBJ2-5; D gene ambiguous. This CDR3 region has 12 residues. The ends were cut back, 0 bases at V and 5 bases at J, with 4 bases in the middle. CDR1 is KGHSH, CDR2 LQKENI, per germline. DNA for the CDR3: TGTGCCAGCTCACCACCGTTGGAGACCCAGTACTTC. Residues: CASSPPLETQYF.

This clone was seen once. The V gene is TRBV5-1, the J gene TRBJ2-1; a possible D gene is TRBD2 (6 bases). CDR1 is SGHRS and CDR2 is YFSETQ in the germline V gene. V shed 1 base and J shed 5 bases, with 13 bases lying between them. CDR3 size: 15 residues. The CDR3 loop reads CASSLTGEINNEQFF. For the CDR3, the DNA is TGCGCCAGCAGCTTGACGGGGGAAATTAACAATGAGCAGTTCTTC.

The rearrangement joins TRBV19 to TRBJ2-5; TRBD1 matches 8 bases. CDR3 length: 14 residues. The V gene end was trimmed by 6 bases and the J gene end by 5 bases; junction bases not matched to a gene: 8. CDR1 is LNHDA, CDR2 SQIVND, per germline (reference sequence). CDR3 bases: TGTGCCAGTAGAATAACGACAGGGGATGAGACCCAGTACTTC. Its translation: CASRITTGDETQYF.

The rearrangement joins TRBV11-2 to TRBJ1-3; D perhaps matches TRBD1 (5 bases). The CDR3 extends over 16 amino acids. Germline V lookup: CDR1 SGHAT, CDR2 FQNNGV. The V end was cut by 0 bases, the J end by 2 bases, with 11 bases between. The CDR3 reads CASSLEEGVPGNTIYF. CDR3 sequence (DNA): TGTGCCAGCAGCTTAGAGGAAGGGGTCCCTGGAAACACCATATATTTT.

The chain has TRBV19 and TRBJ1-3, with a weak D call TRBD1 (6 bases). This CDR3 comprises 15 residues. CDR1 and CDR2 (germline): LNHDA, SQIVND (reference sequence). V was trimmed by 8 bases and J by 0 bases, leaving 14 bases between them. This CDR3 reads CASCSTGNSGNTIYF. As DNA, the CDR3 is TGTGCCAGTTGCTCTACAGGGAACTCTGGAAACACCATATATTTT.

The rearrangement links TRBV6-6 to TRBJ1-5, with D maybe TRBD1 (5 bases). The CDR3 consists of 13 residues. Trimming took 4 bases from V and 5 from J, leaving 9 bases between them. Germline values: CDR1 MNHNY, CDR2 SVGAGI (reference sequence). The CDR3 is CASSLGPDQPQHF. CDR3 nucleotides: TGTGCCAGCAGTTTGGGGCCCGATCAGCCCCAGCATTTT.

This clone was seen only once. The chain is built from TRBV4-1 and TRBJ2-1; unclear D gene. Germline V gene lookup returns CDR1 MGHRA and CDR2 YSYEKL. Trimming took off 0 bases at V and 10 bases at J, with 13 bases between the two ends. This CDR3 contains 14 residues. The DNA of the CDR3 is TGCGCCAGCAGCCAAGAATTAACCCCGAAGGAGCAGTTCTTC. Amino acids: CASSQELTPKEQFF.

V and J are TRBV7-9 and TRBJ2-5; TRBD1 agrees at 10 bases. J gave up 4 bases and V 2 bases, and 7 bases lay outside the gene matches. The CDR3 spans 16 residues. Germline CDR1 SEHNR, CDR2 FQNEAQ (reference sequence). The CDR3 region is CASSLMTGGYGETQYF. The CDR3 DNA follows: TGTGCCAGCAGCTTAATGACAGGGGGCTATGGAGAGACCCAGTACTTC.

The rearrangement joins TRBV6-1 to TRBJ1-5; D not certain. CDR3 size: 13 residues. Germline assignment: CDR1 MNHNS and CDR2 SASEGT. With 6 bases removed from V and 10 bases from J, the gap between germline ends came to 16 bases. The CDR3 bases are TGTGCCAGCAGCGGGCAGGTCATACAACCCCAGCATTTT. It encodes CASSGQVIQPQHF.

V gene TRBV10-1 combines with J gene TRBJ2-5; D is undetermined. Germline V gene lookup returns CDR1 WNHNN and CDR2 SYGVQD (reference sequence). The CDR3 sequence is 11 residues long. V was cut by 4 bases and J by 5 bases, with 5 bases left in between. CDR3 DNA: TGCGCCAGCAGTGCGTCGGAGACCCAGTACTTC. Translated: CASSASETQYF.

This clone is a singleton in its sample. The chain links TRBV14 to TRBJ1-2; D not certain. The CDR3 is 13 amino acids. Germline V gene data show CDR1 as SGHDN and CDR2 as FVKESK. Trimming pared 2 bases from V and 8 bases from J, leaving 12 bases between. CDR3: CASSQIGLTGYTF. DNA of the CDR3: TGTGCCAGCAGCCAAATAGGTTTGACGGGCTACACCTTC. The full variable domain, with the rest looked up from reference TRBV14 and TRBJ1-2, is EAGVTQFPSHSVIEKGQTVTLRCDPISGHDNLYWYRRVMGKEIKFLLHFVKESKQDESGMPNNRFLAERTGGTYSTLKVQPAELEDSGVYFCASSQIGLTGYTFGSGTRLTVV.

The CDR3 DNA reads TGTGCCAGCAATGAGAGACTAGCGGAAGAGACCCAGTACTTC. It translates to CASNERLAEETQYF. The rearrangement joins TRBV2 to TRBJ2-5, with 9 bases lining up with TRBD2. The germline gives CDR1 SNHLY, CDR2 FYNNEI. This CDR3 is built from 14 residues. Germline trimming cut 7 bases from V and 3 bases from J; bases unmatched to any gene: 6.

CDR3 sequence reads: CASSQVAGGRGTYNEQFF. The CDR3 DNA reads TGCGCCAGCAGCCAAGTCGCTGGCGGGAGGGGAACCTACAATGAGCAGTTCTTC. V gene TRBV4-1 combines with J gene TRBJ2-1, with 9 nucleotides matching TRBD2. Germline V gene lookup returns CDR1 MGHRA and CDR2 YSYEKL. V was pared by 1 base and J by 2 bases, with 9 bases of the junction left unmatched. The CDR3 is made up of 18 amino acids.

CDR3 coding DNA: TGTGCCAGCAGCCAAGATGGGCAGCCTCGGAATGAGCAGTTCTTC. Its protein is CASSQDGQPRNEQFF. The V gene is TRBV4-2, the J gene TRBJ2-1; no clear D gene. Looked up from germline, CDR1 is LGHNA and CDR2 is YNFKEQ. The CDR3 has 15 amino acids. V lost 0 bases and J lost 7, with 13 bases in between.

The chain couples TRBV10-3 to TRBJ1-3; D perhaps matches TRBD1 (5 bases). Trimming took off 0 bases at V and 2 bases at J, with 8 bases between the two ends. CDR1 and CDR2 (germline): ENHRY, SYGVKD. This CDR3 is built from 15 residues. The CDR3: CAISESQGPGNTIYF. The CDR3 nucleotides are TGTGCCATCAGTGAGTCCCAGGGCCCTGGAAACACCATATATTTT.

The chain carries TRBV5-1 and TRBJ2-2, with TRBD1 identical over 8 bases. Germline values: CDR1 SGHRS, CDR2 YFSETQ. This CDR3 spans 15 amino acids. Trimming removed 5 bases from V and 6 bases from J; junction bases left unmatched: 9. CDR3 in amino acids: CASRSTDRVAGELFF. In DNA form, the CDR3 reads TGCGCCAGCAGAAGCACGGACAGGGTCGCCGGGGAGCTGTTTTTT.

This clone has only one observation. The chain joins TRBV5-8 to TRBJ1-5; D is possibly TRBD1 (6 bases). Trimming removed 4 bases from V and 4 bases from J, with 18 bases in between. The V gene's germline CDR1 is SGHTS and CDR2 YDEGEE. The CDR3 consists of 16 residues. CDR3 protein: CASSAKWATGNQPQHF. In DNA form, the CDR3 reads TGTGCCAGCAGCGCGAAGTGGGCCACAGGGAATCAGCCCCAGCATTTT.

The V call is TRBV9, the J call TRBJ2-3; D call uncertain. Germline values: CDR1 SGDLS, CDR2 YYNGEE. Trimming pared 3 bases from V and 3 bases from J, leaving 5 bases between. CDR3 length: 12 residues. CDR3 sequence (DNA): TGTGCCAGCAGCGCCGAAACAGATACGCAGTATTTT. As protein: CASSAETDTQYF. The full variable domain, in which reference TRBV9 and TRBJ2-3 provide the parts outside the CDR3, is DSGVTQTPKHLITATGQRVTLRCSPRSGDLSVYWYQQSLDQGLQFLIQYYNGEERAKGNILERFSAQQFPDLHSELNLSSLELGDSALYFCASSAETDTQYFGPGTRLTVL.

V gene TRBV18 combines with J gene TRBJ2-7; 7 bases are shared with TRBD1. With V trimmed by 3 bases and J by 0 bases, 8 bases remained unmatched. In germline, CDR1 is KGHSH, CDR2 LQKENI. The CDR3 length is 16 residues. In nucleotides, the CDR3 is TGTGCCAGCTCACCTATCGAGGGGGCGAGCTCCTACGAGCAGTACTTC. It is translated as CASSPIEGASSYEQYF.

The chain carries TRBV10-1 and TRBJ2-1; TRBD2 matches at 8 bases. Trimming took 5 bases from V and 5 from J; bases not matched to a gene: 8. Germline CDR1 and CDR2: WNHNN and SYGVQD (reference sequence). The CDR3 contains 15 residues. CDR3 sequence: CASSPVAGWDNEQFF. The DNA of the CDR3 is TGCGCCAGCAGTCCCGTAGCGGGGTGGGACAATGAGCAGTTCTTC.

This clone was seen just once. The chain is built from TRBV18 and TRBJ1-5; 11 nucleotides match TRBD1. Germline-derived CDR1 and CDR2 are KGHSH and LQKENI. The length of the CDR3 is 15 residues. The ends lost 4 bases at V and 6 bases at J; junction bases unmatched: 5. CDR3 sequence: CASSRAGQGGQPQHF. The CDR3 DNA follows: TGTGCCAGCTCACGGGCGGGACAGGGGGGTCAGCCCCAGCATTTT. The full variable domain, its missing parts supplied by reference TRBV18 and TRBJ1-5, is NAGVMQNPRHLVRRRGQEARLRCSPMKGHSHVYWYRQLPEEGLKFMVYLQKENIIDESGMPKERFSAEFPKEGPSILRIQQVVRGDSAAYFCASSRAGQGGQPQHFGDGTRLSIL.

The chain has TRBV6-6 and TRBJ2-7; tentative D call: TRBD1 (6 bases). Per the germline V gene, CDR1 is MNHNY and CDR2 is SVGAGI (reference sequence). The CDR3 is 16 residues long. Trimming took off 2 bases at V and 1 base at J, with 15 bases between the two ends. The CDR3 sequence: CASSYGGGPQSYEQYF. CDR3 coding DNA: TGTGCCAGCAGTTACGGGGGCGGGCCCCAATCCTACGAGCAGTACTTC.

The chain recombines TRBV29-1 with TRBJ1-1; a possible D gene is TRBD1 (6 bases). CDR3 length: 12 amino acids. Germline CDR1 reads SQVTM; CDR2 reads ANQGSEA. The V end was cut by 7 bases, the J end by 11 bases, with 20 bases between. Written as DNA, the CDR3 is TGCAGCGCTTATTGGGGGGGGCTTGCGGCTTTCTTT. Amino acids: CSAYWGGLAAFF.

This sequence joins TRBV27 and TRBJ2-2; D not certain. Germline loops: CDR1 MNHEY, CDR2 SMNVEV (reference sequence). V lost 8 bases and J 7 bases, leaving 8 bases between the germline ends. The CDR3 totals 11 residues. The CDR3 loop reads CASGYFGELFF. The CDR3 bases are TGTGCCAGCGGCTACTTCGGGGAGCTGTTTTTT.